This TCR beta chain is drawn from a study of cytomegalovirus exposure and HLA in healthy donors. Study findings and constraints: Most TCR beta V segments were productive about 90% or about 30% of the time in an earlier analysis.

This CDR3 region has 13 residues. The germline V gene has CDR1 MNHNS and CDR2 SASEGT. J was trimmed by 6 bases and V by 4 bases; bases with no gene match: 5. A note on this clone: Its cognate antigen is unknown.

Vbeta (60) and Jbeta (13) primers were used in the PCR. Here immunoSEQ multiplex PCR was the method, and the copy in TCRdb shows in-frame clones only, minus some. This table has about 140,000 clones, roughly 79% appearing once. The rearrangement uses TRBV6-1 and TRBJ2-7, with 8 bases lining up with TRBD1. This TCR was sampled from a man aged 25-45 years in good health and CMV-seropositive. The sequenced sample consisted of PBMCs. As DNA, the CDR3 is TGTGCCAGCAGTGCGGACAGGGTGGCCGAGCAGTACTTC. This translates into CASSADRVAEQYF.